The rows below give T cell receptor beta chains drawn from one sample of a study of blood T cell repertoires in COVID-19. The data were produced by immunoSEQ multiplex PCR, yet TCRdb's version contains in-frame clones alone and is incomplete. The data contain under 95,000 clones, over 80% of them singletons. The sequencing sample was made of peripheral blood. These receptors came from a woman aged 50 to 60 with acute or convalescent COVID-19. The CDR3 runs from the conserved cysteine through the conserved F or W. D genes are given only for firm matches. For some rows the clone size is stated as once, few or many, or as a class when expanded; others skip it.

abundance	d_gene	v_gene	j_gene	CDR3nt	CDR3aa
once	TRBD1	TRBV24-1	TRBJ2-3	TGTGCCACCAGTGATCCGGGACAGGGTGGGGCAGATACGCAGTATTTT	CATSDPGQGGADTQYF
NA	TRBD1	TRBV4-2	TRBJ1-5	TGTGCCAGCAGCCAGGCAGACACCGGGACAGGGCCCTACTATAGCAATCAGCCCCAGCATTTT	CASSQADTGTGPYYSNQPQHF
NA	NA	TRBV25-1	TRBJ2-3	TGTGCCAGCAGTGCTGGCACAGATACGCAGTATTTT	CASSAGTDTQYF
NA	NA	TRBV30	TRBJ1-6	TGTGCCTGGAGAGAAGAGGGAGGTGGATATAATTCACCCCTCCACTTT	CAWREEGGGYNSPLHF
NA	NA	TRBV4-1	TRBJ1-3	TGCGCCAGCAGCCATTATTCAGGACACCACTCTGGAAACACCATATATTTT	CASSHYSGHHSGNTIYF
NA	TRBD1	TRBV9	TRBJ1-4	TGTGCCAGCAGCGTGGGGGACAGAAGTAATGAAAAACTGTTTTTT	CASSVGDRSNEKLFF
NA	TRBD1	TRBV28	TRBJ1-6	TGTGCCAGCAGTTTAGAACAGGGGTACGGGTCACCCCTCCACTTT	CASSLEQGYGSPLHF
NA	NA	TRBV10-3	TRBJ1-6	TGTGCCATCAGTGAGAGAGGAGGTCGAAATTCACCCCTCCACTTT	CAISERGGRNSPLHF
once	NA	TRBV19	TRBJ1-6	TGTGCCAGTAGGTTGGCAGGGCCCAATTCACCCCTCCACTTT	CASRLAGPNSPLHF
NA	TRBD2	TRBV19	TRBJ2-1	TGTGCCAGTATCCGAGGAGCGGGAGAAAGCAATGAGCAGTTCTTC	CASIRGAGESNEQFF
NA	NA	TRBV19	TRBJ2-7	TGTGCCAGTAGCCGGAGGGACGAGCAGTACTTC	CASSRRDEQYF
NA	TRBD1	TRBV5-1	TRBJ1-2	TGCGCCAGCAGCTTGATGTCAGGGGGAATATATGGCTACACCTTC	CASSLMSGGIYGYTF
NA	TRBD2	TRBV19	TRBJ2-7	TGTGCCAGTAGTATGAGGGAGGGCCAATACGAGCAGTACTTC	CASSMREGQYEQYF
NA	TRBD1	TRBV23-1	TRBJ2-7	TGCGCCAGCAGTTCCCGGGACAGGACCTACGAGCAGTACTTC	CASSSRDRTYEQYF
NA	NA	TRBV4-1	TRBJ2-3	TGCGCCAGCAGCCGAGAGACAGCAGTCCCAGATACGCAGTATTTT	CASSRETAVPDTQYF
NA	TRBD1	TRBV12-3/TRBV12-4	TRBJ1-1	TGTGCCAGCATAATAACAGGGGTTACTGAAGCTTTCTTT	CASIITGVTEAFF
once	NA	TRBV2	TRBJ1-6	TGTGCCAGCAGTGAGACTGCGAGCTCCTATAATTCACCCCTCCACTTT	CASSETASSYNSPLHF
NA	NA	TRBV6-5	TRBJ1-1	TGTGCCAGCAGTTACGGATCGACAGCCACTGAAGCTTTCTTT	CASSYGSTATEAFF
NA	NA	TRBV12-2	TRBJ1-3	TGTGCAAGTCGCTTAGCAGACAGCATCTCTGGAAACACCATATATTTT	CASRLADSISGNTIYF
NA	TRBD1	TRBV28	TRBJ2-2	TGTGCCAGCAGTTCCCCCGGACAGGATAGCGGGGAGCTGTTTTTT	CASSSPGQDSGELFF
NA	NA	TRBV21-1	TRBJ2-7	TGTGCCAGCAGCAAAGGACGTCAACTAGCGGGTGTCAAGCAGTACTTC	CASSKGRQLAGVKQYF
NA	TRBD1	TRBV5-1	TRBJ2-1	TGCGCCAGCAGCTCTGACAGGGGGTACTACAATGAGCAGTTCTTC	CASSSDRGYYNEQFF
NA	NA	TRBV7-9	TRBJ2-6	TGTGCCAGCAGCCGCGCAGGGGATTCTGGGGCCAACGTCCTGACTTTC	CASSRAGDSGANVLTF
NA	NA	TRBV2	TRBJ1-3	TGTGCCATACATATAGGGGAACGCTCTGGAAACACCATATATTTT	CAIHIGERSGNTIYF
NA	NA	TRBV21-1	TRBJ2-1	TGTGCCAGCAGCAAAGTGGGCGGCAGGGAACGCTCCTACAATGAGCAGTTCTTC	CASSKVGGRERSYNEQFF
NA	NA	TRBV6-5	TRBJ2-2	TGTGCCAGCAGTTCTGGAGGGAACACCGGGGAGCTGTTTTTT	CASSSGGNTGELFF
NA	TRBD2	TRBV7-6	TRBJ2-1	TGTGCCAGCAGCCCGAGCGGGAGCGTAGTAAATGAGCAGTTCTTC	CASSPSGSVVNEQFF
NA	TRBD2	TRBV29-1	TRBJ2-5	TGCAGCGTTGAACCGCTAGCGGGAGGGCCCCGGGAGACCCAGTACTTC	CSVEPLAGGPRETQYF
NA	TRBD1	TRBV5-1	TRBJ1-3	TGCGCCAGCAGGCCTGGACAGGCTTTCTCTGGAAACACCATATATTTT	CASRPGQAFSGNTIYF
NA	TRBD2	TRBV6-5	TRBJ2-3	TGTGCCAGCAGTATCCTAGCGGGGGCCCGAGATACGCAGTATTTT	CASSILAGARDTQYF
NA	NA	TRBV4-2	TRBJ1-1	TGTGCCAGCAGCCAAGGTGTCGCGGAACCTATTAACACTGAAGCTTTCTTT	CASSQGVAEPINTEAFF
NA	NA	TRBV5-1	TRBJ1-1	TGCGCCAGCAGCTTGGGGGGAGACACTGAAGCTTTCTTT	CASSLGGDTEAFF
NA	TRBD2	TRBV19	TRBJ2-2	TGTGCCAGTAGTATCGTCGGGAGGGCCGATGCCGGGGAGCTGTTTTTT	CASSIVGRADAGELFF
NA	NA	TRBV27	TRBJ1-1	TGTGCCAGCAGCCCCAACCGAGGGTTTGTCACTGAAGCTTTCTTT	CASSPNRGFVTEAFF
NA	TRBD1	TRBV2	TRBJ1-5	TGTGCCAGCAGTGGACAGGGGGTCGGTCAGCCCCAGCATTTT	CASSGQGVGQPQHF
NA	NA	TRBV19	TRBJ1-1	TGTGCCAGTTCAGGGCCCGGGAGCAGGAGGAACACTGAAGCTTTCTTT	CASSGPGSRRNTEAFF
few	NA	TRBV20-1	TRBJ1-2	TGCAGTGCTAGTCCGCAGGGTCCCTATGGCTACACCTTC	CSASPQGPYGYTF
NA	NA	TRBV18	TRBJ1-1	TGTGCCAGCTCACCATTTAACAGTGAAGCTTTCTTT	CASSPFNSEAFF
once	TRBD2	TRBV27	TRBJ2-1	TGTGCCAGCAGTTTGGGGAGGGATCCCTACAATGAGCAGTTCTTC	CASSLGRDPYNEQFF
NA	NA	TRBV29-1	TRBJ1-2	TGCAGCCTCGGGACTGACTATGGCTACACCTTC	CSLGTDYGYTF
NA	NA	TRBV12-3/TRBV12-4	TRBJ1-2	TGTGCCAGCACCGCGACATCCCGCTATGGCTACACCTTC	CASTATSRYGYTF
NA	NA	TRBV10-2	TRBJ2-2	TGCGCCAGCAATAGGGGTGGGGAGCTGTTTTTT	CASNRGGELFF
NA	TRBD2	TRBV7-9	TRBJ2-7	TGTGCCAGCAGCCTAGGCGGGGGTTTCTACGAGCAGTACTTC	CASSLGGGFYEQYF
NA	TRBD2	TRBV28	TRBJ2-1	TGTGCCAGCAGCGTAAGCGGGAAGGTCGGTGAGCAGTTCTTC	CASSVSGKVGEQFF
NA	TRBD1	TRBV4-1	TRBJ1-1	TGCGCCAGCAGCCAAACCGGGACAGGCGACCCCAAGGCTTTCTTT	CASSQTGTGDPKAFF
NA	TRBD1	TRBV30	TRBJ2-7	TGTGCCTGCAGGAGGGGACAGGGAGAGGGTTACTACGAGCAGTACTTC	CACRRGQGEGYYEQYF
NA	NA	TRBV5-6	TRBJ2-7	TGTGCCAGCAGCTCCCGGGAAGGTGGCGAGCAGTACTTC	CASSSREGGEQYF
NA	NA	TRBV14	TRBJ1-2	TGTGCCAGCAGCCAATATGGAGGGGCCCGTTTGAGCTACACCTTC	CASSQYGGARLSYTF
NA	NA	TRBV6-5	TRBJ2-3	TGTGCCAGCAGTTACGGCGGTAGCACAGATACGCAGTATTTT	CASSYGGSTDTQYF
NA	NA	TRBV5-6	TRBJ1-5	TGTGCCAGCAGCTCCACCACATATAGCAATCAGCCCCAGCATTTT	CASSSTTYSNQPQHF
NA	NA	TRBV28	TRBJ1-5	TGTGCCAGCAGTCCAGGGTACAATCAGCCCCAGCATTTT	CASSPGYNQPQHF